This T cell receptor (beta chain) was obtained from a study of blood T cell repertoires in COVID-19. Study-level background: Specimens from acute and convalescent COVID-19 originated in the United States, Italy and Spain. Sources were T cells, B-cell-depleted T cells, or PBMCs; the material itself was cDNA or gDNA.

The sample holds one count of this clone. The CDR3 contains 17 residues. The trim removed 1 base at V and 7 bases at J, leaving 9 bases unmatched. Germline lookup yields CDR1 LNHNV and CDR2 YYDKDF (reference sequence). As processed by the authors: Amplification with reference gene primers provided the estimates of nucleated cell counts. Repertoires were generated with immunoSEQ multiplex PCR, while TCRdb's copy carries only in-frame clones and drops some. V and J calls and clone size are those listed in that table; D and trimming were worked out from the DNA. The repertoire includes fewer than 60,000 clones, more than 90% of them detected once, and under 4.5% sits in the top ten.

The sequencing input was peripheral blood. The rearrangement uses TRBV15 and TRBJ2-7; 14 nucleotides line up with TRBD2. This clonotype was sampled from a human donor in a cohort sampled during active COVID-19. CDR3 in DNA: TGTGCCACCAGCAGAGCTCCCTCCGGACTAGCGGGAGGAGAGCAGTACTTC. Amino acid sequence: CATSRAPSGLAGGEQYF.